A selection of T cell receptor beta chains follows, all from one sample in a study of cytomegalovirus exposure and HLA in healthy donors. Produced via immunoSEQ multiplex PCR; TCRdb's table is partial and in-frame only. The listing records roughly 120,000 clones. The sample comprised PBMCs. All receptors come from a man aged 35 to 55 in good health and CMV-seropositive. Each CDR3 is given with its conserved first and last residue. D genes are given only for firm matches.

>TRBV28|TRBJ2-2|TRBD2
TGTGCCAGCAGTTTTCCACAGGCCCCTAGCGGGAGGGCCGACGGGGAGCTGTTTTTT
CASSFPQAPSGRADGELFF
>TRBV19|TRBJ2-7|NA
TGTGCCAGTAGTATAAGTGGGACTGCAATATACGAGCAGTACTTC
CASSISGTAIYEQYF
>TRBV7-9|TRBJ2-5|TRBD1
TGTGCCAGCAGCTACTCCGGAAACAGGGGCCAAGAGACCCAGTACTTC
CASSYSGNRGQETQYF
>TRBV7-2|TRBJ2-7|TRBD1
TGTGCCAGCAGCATTCGGGACAGCTACGAGCAGTACTTC
CASSIRDSYEQYF
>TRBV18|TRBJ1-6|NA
TGTGCCAGCTCATCGCAACCGGGAGGTAATTCACCCCTCCACTTT
CASSSQPGGNSPLHF
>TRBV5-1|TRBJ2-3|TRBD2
TGCGCCAGCAGCTTGCGAGCGGGAGAGACAGATACGCAGTATTTT
CASSLRAGETDTQYF
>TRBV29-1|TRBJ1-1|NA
TGCAGCGTCCCCTGGGGGGGCACTGAAGCTTTCTTT
CSVPWGGTEAFF
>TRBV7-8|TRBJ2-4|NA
TGTGCCAGCAGCTTGGGGTCATCGACAGCCCGGATGATAAACATTCAGTACTTC
CASSLGSSTARMINIQYF
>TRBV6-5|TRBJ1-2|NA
TGTGCCAGCAGTTACGCCGGGGGGGTGGGGATCTATGGCTACACCTTC
CASSYAGGVGIYGYTF
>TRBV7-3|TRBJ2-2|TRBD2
TGTGCCAGCAGGCGGGGCGGGAGTGTGGGGGAGCTGTTTTTT
CASRRGGSVGELFF
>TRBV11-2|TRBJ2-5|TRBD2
TGTGCCAGCAGCTTAGTTCGGACGGGGGGAATTCGAGAGACCCAGTACTTC
CASSLVRTGGIRETQYF
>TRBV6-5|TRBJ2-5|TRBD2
TGTGCCAGCAGTTACTCGGGAGTCCGGGGGGAGGCCCAGTACTTC
CASSYSGVRGEAQYF